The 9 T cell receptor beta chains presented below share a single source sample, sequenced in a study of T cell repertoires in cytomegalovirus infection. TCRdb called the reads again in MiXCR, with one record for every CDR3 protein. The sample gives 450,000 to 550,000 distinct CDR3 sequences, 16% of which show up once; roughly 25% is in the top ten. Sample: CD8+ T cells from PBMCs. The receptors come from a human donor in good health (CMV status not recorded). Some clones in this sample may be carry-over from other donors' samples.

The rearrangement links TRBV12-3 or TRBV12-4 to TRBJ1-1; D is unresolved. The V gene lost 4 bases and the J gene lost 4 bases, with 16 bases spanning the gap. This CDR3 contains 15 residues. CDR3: CASSWSGFESTEAFF. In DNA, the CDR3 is TGTGCCAGCAGTTGGTCGGGGTTCGAGAGCACTGAAGCTTTCTTT.

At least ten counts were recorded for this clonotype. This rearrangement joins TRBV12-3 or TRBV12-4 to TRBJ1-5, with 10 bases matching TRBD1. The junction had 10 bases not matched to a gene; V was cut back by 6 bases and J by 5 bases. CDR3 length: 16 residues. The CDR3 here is CASRSIGTGVDQPQHF. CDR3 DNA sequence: TGTGCCAGCAGGTCCATAGGGACAGGGGTCGATCAGCCCCAGCATTTT.

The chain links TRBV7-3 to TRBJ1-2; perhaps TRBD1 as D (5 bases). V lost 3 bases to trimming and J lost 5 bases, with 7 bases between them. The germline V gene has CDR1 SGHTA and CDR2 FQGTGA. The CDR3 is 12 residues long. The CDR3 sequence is CASSFDSYGYTF. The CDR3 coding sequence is TGTGCCAGCAGCTTTGACAGTTATGGCTACACCTTC.

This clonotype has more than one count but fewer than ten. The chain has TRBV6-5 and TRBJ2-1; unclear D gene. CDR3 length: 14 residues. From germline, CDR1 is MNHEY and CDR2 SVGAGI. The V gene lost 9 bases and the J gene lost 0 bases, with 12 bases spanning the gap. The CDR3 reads CASSNTNSYNEQFF. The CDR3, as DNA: TGTGCCAGTAGCAATACAAACTCCTACAATGAGCAGTTCTTC.

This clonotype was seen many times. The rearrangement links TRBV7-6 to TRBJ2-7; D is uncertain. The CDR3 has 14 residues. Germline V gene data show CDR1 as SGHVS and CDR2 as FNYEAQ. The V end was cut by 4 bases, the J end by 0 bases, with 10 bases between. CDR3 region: CASSSNTGSYEQYF. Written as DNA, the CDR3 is TGTGCCAGCAGCTCTAACACGGGCTCCTACGAGCAGTACTTC.

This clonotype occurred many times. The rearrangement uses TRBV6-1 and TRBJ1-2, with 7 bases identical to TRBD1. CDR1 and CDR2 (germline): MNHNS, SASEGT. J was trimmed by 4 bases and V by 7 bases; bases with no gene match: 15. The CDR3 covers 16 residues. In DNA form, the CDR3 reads TGTGCCAGCACTGACCCTCGACAGGGCCCTATCTATGGCTACACCTTC. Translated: CASTDPRQGPIYGYTF.

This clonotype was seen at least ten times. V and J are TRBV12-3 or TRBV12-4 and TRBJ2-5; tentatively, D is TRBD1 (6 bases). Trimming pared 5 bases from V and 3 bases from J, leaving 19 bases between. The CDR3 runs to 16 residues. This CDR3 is CASSTYRAPEEETQYF. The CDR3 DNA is TGTGCCAGCAGTACTTACAGGGCGCCGGAGGAAGAGACCCAGTACTTC.

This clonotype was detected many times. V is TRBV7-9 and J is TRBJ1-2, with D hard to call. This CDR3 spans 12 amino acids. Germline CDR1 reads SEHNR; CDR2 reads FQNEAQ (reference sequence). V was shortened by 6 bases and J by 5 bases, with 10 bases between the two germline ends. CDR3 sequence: CASSGDGYGYTF. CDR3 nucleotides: TGTGCCAGCAGTGGCGACGGATATGGCTACACCTTC.

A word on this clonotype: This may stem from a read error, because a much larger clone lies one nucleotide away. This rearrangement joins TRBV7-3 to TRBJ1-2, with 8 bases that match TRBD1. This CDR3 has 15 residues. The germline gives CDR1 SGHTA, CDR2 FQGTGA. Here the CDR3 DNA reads TGTGCCAGCAGCTCCGGACAGGGCAACGACTATGTCTACACCTTC. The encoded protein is CASSSGQGNDYVYTF.